The 7 T cell receptor beta chains given below trace back to one sample, sequenced in a study of blood T cell repertoires in COVID-19. Method: immunoSEQ multiplex PCR; TCRdb's copy keeps in-frame clones and lacks some. The table records roughly 200,000 clones, around 78% of them present only once. The sequenced sample consisted of peripheral blood. Receptors originate from a woman of 80 years or more with active or convalescent COVID-19.

The rearrangement uses TRBV29-1 and TRBJ1-1; 8 bases are shared with TRBD1. This CDR3 is built from 14 residues. Trimming at V came to 6 bases and at J to 1 base, leaving 7 bases not matched to a gene. Germline assignment: CDR1 SQVTM and CDR2 ANQGSEA. The DNA of the CDR3 is TGCAGCGTATCCTTCGGGACAGGGAACACTGAAGCTTTCTTT. Protein sequence: CSVSFGTGNTEAFF.

This clone has only one observation. This rearrangement joins TRBV28 to TRBJ1-2, with D possibly being TRBD1 (5 bases). Trimming took off 6 bases at V and 9 bases at J, with 14 bases between the two ends. This CDR3 spans 12 amino acids. Germline assignment: CDR1 MDHEN and CDR2 SYDVKM. This CDR3 reads CASRPDSSRYTF. The CDR3 DNA follows: TGTGCCAGCAGACCCGACAGTTCTCGCTACACCTTC.

This chain uses TRBV4-2 with TRBJ2-1; 12 positions match TRBD2. Germline trimming cut 0 bases from V and 8 bases from J; bases unmatched to any gene: 14. This CDR3 is built from 19 residues. Germline lookup yields CDR1 LGHNA and CDR2 YNFKEQ. The CDR3 is CASSQDLGLAGGPWDEQFF. The CDR3 DNA sequence: TGTGCCAGCAGCCAAGATTTAGGGCTAGCGGGGGGGCCTTGGGATGAGCAGTTCTTC.

The CDR3 DNA follows: TGTGCCATCAGTGAGAGGTCTAGTGACAATGAGCAGTTCTTC. It translates to CAISERSSDNEQFF. The V gene is TRBV10-3, the J gene TRBJ2-1; D is uncertain. The CDR3 is 14 residues long. Trimming stripped 2 bases from V and 5 bases from J, with 10 bases between. Germline CDR1 reads ENHRY; CDR2 reads SYGVKD.

The chain links TRBV27 to TRBJ1-5; D remains unclear. CDR1 and CDR2 from the germline V gene are MNHEY and SMNVEV (reference sequence). The CDR3 extends over 15 amino acids. The V end lost 6 bases, the J end lost 3 bases, and 15 bases lay between the germline ends. CDR3 residues: CASRDLGYNNQPQHF. The CDR3 coding sequence is TGTGCCAGCAGAGACTTAGGCTATAACAATCAGCCCCAGCATTTT.

V usage is TRBV7-2 and J usage is TRBJ2-7, with D perhaps TRBD1 (6 bases). In germline, CDR1 is SGHTA, CDR2 FQGNSA. V was trimmed by 6 bases and J by 3 bases, leaving 18 bases between them. This CDR3 spans 15 amino acids. The CDR3 bases are TGTGCCAGCAGAAAAAGACCCAGGGGAGACTACGAGCAGTACTTC. Translation: CASRKRPRGDYEQYF.

This clone was counted a few times. The chain couples TRBV19 to TRBJ2-7; 7 positions match TRBD1. The V and J ends lost 6 bases and 3 bases, in that order; junction bases with no gene match: 8. There are 14 residues in the CDR3. In germline, CDR1 is LNHDA, CDR2 SQIVND (reference sequence). The CDR3 DNA reads as TGTGCCAGTAGCAGGCTCCGACAGGGCTACGAGCAGTACTTC. Encoded protein: CASSRLRQGYEQYF. Using reference TRBV19 and TRBJ2-7 for the parts outside the CDR3, the full variable domain is DGGITQSPKYLFRKEGQNVTLSCEQNLNHDAMYWYRQDPGQGLRLIYYSQIVNDFQKGDIAEGYSVSREKKESFPLTVTSAQKNPTAFYLCASSRLRQGYEQYFGPGTRLTVT.